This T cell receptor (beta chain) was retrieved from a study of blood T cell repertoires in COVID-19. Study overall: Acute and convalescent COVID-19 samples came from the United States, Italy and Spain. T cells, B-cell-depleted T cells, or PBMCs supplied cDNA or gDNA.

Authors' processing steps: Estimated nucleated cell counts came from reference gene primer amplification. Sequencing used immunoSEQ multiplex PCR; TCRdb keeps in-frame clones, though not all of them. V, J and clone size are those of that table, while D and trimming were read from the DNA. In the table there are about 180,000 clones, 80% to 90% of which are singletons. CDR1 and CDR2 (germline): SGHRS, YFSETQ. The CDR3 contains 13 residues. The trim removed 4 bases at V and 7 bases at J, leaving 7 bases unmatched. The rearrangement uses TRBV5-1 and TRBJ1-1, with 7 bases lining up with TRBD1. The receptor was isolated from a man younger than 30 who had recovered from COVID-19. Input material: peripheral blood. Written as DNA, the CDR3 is TGCGCCAGCAGCGGCGACAGGGATGGTGAAGCTTTCTTT. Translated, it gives CASSGDRDGEAFF.